This entry lists 19 T cell receptor beta chains sequenced from one sample in a study of cytomegalovirus exposure and HLA in healthy donors. The PCR contained 60 Vbeta and 13 Jbeta primers. The protocol was immunoSEQ multiplex PCR, while the TCRdb copy is restricted to in-frame clones and leaves out a portion. The sample holds around 100,000 clones, 80% seen once. The sample taken for sequencing was PBMCs. These receptors were taken from a man aged 25-45 years in good health and CMV-seronegative.

This chain links TRBV27 with TRBJ2-7, with D possibly being TRBD1 (5 bases). CDR1 is MNHEY and CDR2 is SMNVEV in the germline V gene (reference sequence). This CDR3 is 16 amino acids long. V shed 5 bases and J shed 7 bases, with 24 bases lying between them. The CDR3 loop reads CASSPSVGLGLGEQYF. DNA for the CDR3: TGTGCCAGCAGTCCATCTGTGGGGCTAGGATTAGGGGAGCAGTACTTC.

As concerns this clone: Germline is not matched at one junction end, which may reflect a read error. The rearrangement joins TRBV7-9 to TRBJ1-1, with TRBD1 matching over 11 bases. The CDR3 loop spans 13 amino acids. CDR1 SEHNR and CDR2 FQNEAQ come from the germline V gene (reference sequence). The CDR3 loop reads CASSFDGDRGVLF. As DNA, the CDR3 is TGTGCCAGCAGCTTCGATGGGGACAGGGGGGTCCTTTTT.

The table lists this clone with a few counts. This chain connects TRBV14 to TRBJ2-7; possibly TRBD2 for D (6 bases). Germline V lookup: CDR1 SGHDN, CDR2 FVKESK. The CDR3 length is 13 residues. The V end was cut by 6 bases, the J end by 11 bases, with 20 bases between. CDR3 sequence (DNA): TGTGCCAGCAGGGTTTCGGGAGATGTAAAGGAGTACTTC. The encoded protein is CASRVSGDVKEYF.

This chain connects TRBV6-5 to TRBJ1-1; the D is unclear. The CDR3 has 12 residues. Trimming stripped 4 bases from V and 12 bases from J, with 15 bases between. From germline, CDR1 is MNHEY and CDR2 SVGAGI. The CDR3 loop is CASSSLPGGTFF. CDR3 nucleotide sequence: TGTGCCAGCAGTTCCCTCCCGGGAGGAACTTTCTTT.

This chain uses TRBV30 with TRBJ2-3; TRBD2 matches at 8 bases. This CDR3 comprises 17 residues. The V gene's germline CDR1 is GTSNPN and CDR2 SVGIG (reference sequence). The junction had 11 bases not matched to a gene; V was cut back by 0 bases and J by 3 bases. CDR3 DNA: TGTGCCTGGAGTGTAGGTAGCGGGGCTGATAAGACAGATACGCAGTATTTT. Translating gives CAWSVGSGADKTDTQYF.

V and J are TRBV7-8 and TRBJ2-6, with D tentatively TRBD2 (6 bases). V was shortened by 2 bases and J by 0 bases, with 23 bases between the two germline ends. CDR3 length: 21 amino acids. Germline CDR1 is SGHVS and CDR2 is FQNEAQ. CDR3 DNA: TGTGCCAGCAGCTTAAATCGGGAGAACAGGACACAATACTCTGGGGCCAACGTCCTGACTTTC. Protein sequence: CASSLNRENRTQYSGANVLTF.

The V gene is TRBV7-3, the J gene TRBJ1-1; D not resolved. V was cut by 5 bases and J by 5 bases, with 12 bases left in between. This CDR3 region has 13 residues. Germline CDR1 reads SGHTA; CDR2 reads FQGTGA. The CDR3 sequence is CASSRGGRTEAFF. CDR3 in DNA: TGTGCCAGCAGCCGGGGAGGTAGGACTGAAGCTTTCTTT.

The chain links TRBV30 to TRBJ2-3, with TRBD2 as a possible D gene (6 bases). The CDR3 extends over 11 amino acids. Trimming left V 3 bases short and J 10 bases short, with 11 bases between. CDR1 is GTSNPN and CDR2 is SVGIG in the germline V gene (reference sequence). For the CDR3, the DNA is TGTGCCTGGAGGGGGCGGGATGCGCAGTATTTT. Translation gives CAWRGRDAQYF.

The chain recombines TRBV6-1 with TRBJ1-5, with 7 positions matching TRBD1. The V gene's germline CDR1 is MNHNS and CDR2 SASEGT. V was pared by 7 bases and J by 3 bases, with 9 bases of the junction left unmatched. CDR3 length: 15 residues. DNA for the CDR3: TGTGCCAGCACCCGACAGGGTAGACCCAATCAGCCCCAGCATTTT. Its protein product is CASTRQGRPNQPQHF.

Of note for this clone: One end of the junction does not line up with germline, which may come from a read error. This chain joins TRBV6-1 and TRBJ2-7; D gene uncertain. This CDR3 is 10 amino acids long. In germline, CDR1 is MNHNS, CDR2 SASEGT. DNA for the CDR3: TGTGCCAGCAGTGAAGCTGCCCGGGACTTC. Translation: CASSEAARDF.

The chain links TRBV2 to TRBJ2-7; TRBD2 is a possible D gene (7 bases). V was pared by 8 bases and J by 4 bases, with 15 bases between. CDR3 size: 13 residues. CDR1 and CDR2 (germline): SNHLY, FYNNEI. CDR3 in DNA: TGTGCCAGCCAGAGGGGGGGCGCATACGAGCAGTACTTC. It is translated as CASQRGGAYEQYF.

V usage is TRBV6-1 and J usage is TRBJ1-2; 7 bases are shared with TRBD1. Germline CDR1 and CDR2: MNHNS and SASEGT. J was trimmed by 3 bases and V by 6 bases; bases with no gene match: 7. The CDR3 extends over 14 amino acids. In DNA, the CDR3 is TGTGCCAGCAGCGAACAGGGGTCTGACTATGGCTACACCTTC. Its translation is CASSEQGSDYGYTF.

V gene TRBV7-2 combines with J gene TRBJ2-7; 7 bases line up with TRBD1. Trimming cost V 5 bases and J 9 bases; bases outside gene matches: 7. This CDR3 has 12 residues. Germline-derived CDR1 and CDR2 are SGHTA and FQGNSA. CDR3 residues: CASSPRQGLQYF. In DNA, the CDR3 is TGTGCCAGCAGCCCCCGACAGGGTCTGCAGTACTTC.

The rearrangement joins TRBV28 to TRBJ2-7; tentative D call: TRBD1 (6 bases). V was clipped by 3 bases and J by 3 bases, with 15 bases between them. Per germline, CDR1 MDHEN and CDR2 SYDVKM. The CDR3 extends over 15 amino acids. CDR3 protein: CASSFFSRGFYEQYF. The CDR3 DNA reads as TGTGCCAGCAGTTTTTTCTCCAGGGGATTCTACGAGCAGTACTTC.

The gene calls are TRBV5-1 and TRBJ1-1; 8 nucleotides line up with TRBD1. Germline trimming cut 3 bases from V and 6 bases from J; bases unmatched to any gene: 7. Germline loops: CDR1 SGHRS, CDR2 YFSETQ. This CDR3 comprises 14 residues. Here the CDR3 reads CASSSQGAGAEAFF. Written as DNA, the CDR3 is TGCGCCAGCAGCTCCCAGGGGGCCGGAGCTGAAGCTTTCTTT.

The chain combines TRBV15 with TRBJ2-2; TRBD1 matches at 7 bases. V lost 7 bases, J lost 6 bases, and 5 bases stayed unmatched. CDR1 and CDR2 (germline): LNHNV, YYDKDF (reference sequence). There are 13 residues in the CDR3. CDR3 loop: CATMTGQAGELFF. Here the CDR3 DNA reads TGTGCCACCATGACAGGGCAGGCCGGGGAGCTGTTTTTT.

This chain links TRBV5-1 with TRBJ2-2; D is ambiguous. In germline, CDR1 is SGHRS, CDR2 YFSETQ. Deletions cut 4 bases from V and 5 bases from J, with 12 bases between. This CDR3 comprises 14 residues. CDR3 region: CASSLVSGTGELFF. The CDR3 DNA follows: TGCGCCAGCAGCCTAGTATCCGGGACCGGGGAGCTGTTTTTT.

The genes are TRBV30 and TRBJ2-4; D unclear. The CDR3 covers 11 residues. The germline V gene has CDR1 GTSNPN and CDR2 SVGIG (reference sequence). Trimming took 0 bases from V and 6 from J, leaving 3 bases between them. The CDR3 loop is CAWSVGNIQYF. The CDR3 DNA sequence: TGTGCCTGGAGTGTCGGAAACATTCAGTACTTC.

The V and J genes are TRBV5-8 and TRBJ2-7; tentatively, D is TRBD1 (6 bases). Germline-derived CDR1 and CDR2 are SGHTS and YDEGEE. This CDR3 is built from 15 residues. The V end lost 0 bases, the J end lost 3 bases, and 13 bases lay between the germline ends. Here the CDR3 reads CASSLDTQGIYEQYF. CDR3 coding DNA: TGTGCCAGCAGCTTGGATACACAGGGCATCTACGAGCAGTACTTC.